These 30 T cell receptor beta chains were sequenced from one sample in a study. TCRdb recomputed calls from the 5' RACE reads with MiXCR, one row per CDR3 protein. The sample lists about 590 distinct CDR3 sequences, 8% to 10% occurring once. Sequenced material: total memory T cells from blood PBMCs. Subset described: transitional memory CD4+ T cells. The receptors were gathered from a male donor with HIV.

The chain combines TRBV9 with TRBJ2-1; D gene ambiguous. The germline V gene has CDR1 SGDLS and CDR2 YYNGEE. The CDR3 length is 15 residues. Trimming shortened V by 0 bases and J by 2 bases, and 9 bases separated the two germline ends. CDR3 bases: TGTGCCAGCAGCGTAGACAGTCCCGCCTACAATGAGCAGTTCTTC. As protein: CASSVDSPAYNEQFF.

The genes are TRBV7-1 and TRBJ1-1; 8 bases are a match to TRBD1. TRBV7-1 is an ORF; its function is uncertain. After removal of 2 bases from V and 4 bases from J, the junction contained 6 bases not matched to a gene. The CDR3 is 15 residues long. The CDR3 is CASSSQGAKGTEAFF. The DNA of the CDR3 is TGTGCCAGCAGCTCACAGGGGGCGAAGGGCACTGAAGCTTTCTTT.

The sample holds a few counts of this clonotype. V usage is TRBV7-7 and J usage is TRBJ2-1; no reliable D call. V shed 5 bases and J shed 8 bases, with 13 bases lying between them. The CDR3 is 13 amino acids. Germline-derived CDR1 and CDR2 are SSHAT and FNYEAQ (reference sequence). The CDR3 region has the DNA TGTGCCAGCAGCCCGACGGACGATCATGAGCAGTTCTTC. Its translation is CASSPTDDHEQFF.

The V and J genes are TRBV6-1 and TRBJ2-2; D remains unclear. V gave up 9 bases and J gave up 4 bases, with 9 bases separating them. CDR3 length: 12 residues. Per the germline V gene, CDR1 is MNHNS and CDR2 is SASEGT. The CDR3 region is CARGPGTGELFF. CDR3 sequence (DNA): TGTGCCAGAGGTCCGGGCACCGGGGAGCTGTTTTTT.

This chain connects TRBV11-3 to TRBJ1-6; tentatively, D is TRBD1 (5 bases). V lost 1 base to trimming and J lost 7 bases, with 11 bases between them. CDR3 length: 15 residues. Germline V gene sequence: CDR1 SGHNT, CDR2 YENEEA. The DNA of the CDR3 is TGTGCCAGCAGCTTAGCGGGGCCGCCGAATTCACCCCTCCACTTT. Encoded protein: CASSLAGPPNSPLHF. The whole variable domain, filled in from reference TRBV11-3 and TRBJ1-6, reads EAGVVQSPRYKIIEKKQPVAFWCNPISGHNTLYWYLQNLGQGPELLIRYENEEAVDDSQLPKDRFSAERLKGVDSTLKIQPAELGDSAVYLCASSLAGPPNSPLHFGNGTRLTVT.

The V gene is TRBV7-9, the J gene TRBJ2-1; 14 bases align to TRBD2. Germline CDR1 reads SEHNR; CDR2 reads FQNEAQ (reference sequence). The trim removed 7 bases at V and 8 bases at J, leaving 10 bases unmatched. This CDR3 has 16 amino acids. The CDR3 DNA reads TGTGCCAGCACCCGACTAGCGGGGGGGCCTATCGATGAGCAGTTCTTC. Translating gives CASTRLAGGPIDEQFF.

Of note for this clonotype: This could be a read error, since a much larger clone is one nucleotide away. This rearrangement joins TRBV7-3 to TRBJ2-5, with TRBD2 matching 8 bases. Trimming cost V 5 bases and J 5 bases; bases outside gene matches: 16. The CDR3 has 17 amino acids. Germline loops: CDR1 SGHTA, CDR2 FQGTGA. CDR3 nucleotides: TGTGCCAGCAGCCCGGAGGGACTAGTGGGAGCAATGGAGACCCAGTACTTC. This gives the protein CASSPEGLVGAMETQYF.

The rearrangement uses TRBV4-2 and TRBJ2-7; 11 nucleotides line up with TRBD2. CDR3 length equals 16 residues. Germline loops: CDR1 LGHNA, CDR2 YNFKEQ. Trimming at V came to 2 bases and at J to 0 bases, leaving 3 bases not matched to a gene. The CDR3, as DNA: TGTGCCAGCAGCCAACCGACTAGCGGGACCTCCTACGAGCAGTACTTC. Amino acids: CASSQPTSGTSYEQYF.

Only a few counts were recorded for this clonotype. This chain connects TRBV10-3 to TRBJ2-7; TRBD1 matches 7 bases. The V and J ends lost 0 bases and 12 bases, in that order; junction bases with no gene match: 8. Germline values: CDR1 ENHRY, CDR2 SYGVKD. The CDR3 is 13 amino acids. The CDR3 loop is CAISESKGGTRYF. CDR3 nucleotide sequence: TGTGCCATCAGTGAGTCGAAAGGGGGCACACGGTACTTC.

This clonotype was detected only a few times. In DNA form, the CDR3 reads TGTGCCAGCAGCCCCCCCCCCTACAATGAGCAGTTCTTC. Protein sequence: CASSPPPYNEQFF. The chain recombines TRBV9 with TRBJ2-1, with D uncertain. This CDR3 contains 13 residues. CDR1 SGDLS and CDR2 YYNGEE come from the germline V gene. Trimming stripped 4 bases from V and 2 bases from J, with 7 bases between.

This clonotype has a handful of counts. The chain links TRBV11-2 to TRBJ1-1; D gene unclear. V lost 2 bases and J 1 base, leaving 8 bases between the germline ends. CDR1 and CDR2 from the germline V gene are SGHAT and FQNNGV. The CDR3 loop spans 14 amino acids. This chain's CDR3 is CASSLSSENTEAFF. In DNA form, the CDR3 reads TGTGCCAGCAGCTTATCTTCGGAGAACACTGAAGCTTTCTTT.

This clonotype turned up a few times. The chain recombines TRBV11-2 with TRBJ2-2, with a tentative D call TRBD2 (6 bases). The germline V and J ends were trimmed by 5 bases and 4 bases, with 17 bases remaining between them. The CDR3 length is 16 residues. Germline CDR1 SGHAT, CDR2 FQNNGV. The CDR3, as DNA: TGTGCCAGCAGCCCCGTGGCTAGCGCGGGCACCGGGGAGCTGTTTTTT. This gives the protein CASSPVASAGTGELFF.

This clonotype is labeled as large. The chain combines TRBV30 with TRBJ1-2; 7 nucleotides line up with TRBD1. The junction had 8 bases not matched to a gene; V was cut back by 7 bases and J by 3 bases. Germline CDR1 is GTSNPN and CDR2 is SVGIG (reference sequence). This CDR3 spans 13 amino acids. This chain's CDR3 is CASPGTADYGYTF. In DNA, the CDR3 is TGTGCCTCACCCGGGACAGCAGACTATGGCTACACCTTC.

The chain carries TRBV6-5 and TRBJ1-6; a weak D match, TRBD1 (5 bases). This CDR3 region has 13 residues. V lost 2 bases and J 9 bases, leaving 8 bases between the germline ends. Germline CDR1 reads MNHEY; CDR2 reads SVGAGI. The CDR3 bases are TGTGCCAGCAGTTACGACAGCTCTTCACCCCTCCACTTT. It codes for CASSYDSSSPLHF.

The rearrangement links TRBV7-7 to TRBJ2-2; no reliable D call. Germline V gene sequence: CDR1 SSHAT, CDR2 FNYEAQ (reference sequence). This CDR3 has 14 residues. Trimming took 5 bases from V and 0 from J, leaving 7 bases between them. The CDR3 bases are TGTGCCAGCAGCCCTAGGGCGAACACCGGGGAGCTGTTTTTT. Its translation is CASSPRANTGELFF.

The genes are TRBV24-1 and TRBJ1-1; 10 nucleotides match TRBD1. This CDR3 comprises 13 residues. In germline, CDR1 is KGHDR, CDR2 SFDVKD. Losses at the gene ends were 9 bases for V and 8 bases for J; bases not matched to a gene: 8. In DNA, the CDR3 is TGTGCCACCTCGACAGGGGGCCGTCACGAAGCTTTCTTT. Amino acids: CATSTGGRHEAFF.

The chain combines TRBV4-2 with TRBJ2-2; D not resolved. The germline V and J ends were trimmed by 6 bases and 7 bases, with 9 bases remaining between them. The germline gives CDR1 LGHNA, CDR2 YNFKEQ. The CDR3 length is 12 residues. CDR3 bases: TGTGCCAGCAGAGCAAATGGCGGGGAGCTGTTTTTT. The encoded protein is CASRANGGELFF.

This clonotype is large by share. The chain couples TRBV10-3 to TRBJ2-7, with 11 bases lining up with TRBD1. Germline V lookup: CDR1 ENHRY, CDR2 SYGVKD. V dropped 6 bases and J dropped 3; count of bases not matched to a gene: 4. The CDR3 has 14 residues. CDR3 in DNA: TGTGCCATCAGAGGGACAGGGGGTAGCTACGAGCAGTACTTC. Protein: CAIRGTGGSYEQYF.

This clonotype has only a few counts. The gene calls are TRBV10-3 and TRBJ1-1, with D perhaps TRBD1 (6 bases). Germline assignment: CDR1 ENHRY and CDR2 SYGVKD. V lost 0 bases and J 1 base, leaving 9 bases between the germline ends. This CDR3 comprises 15 residues. The CDR3 nucleotides are TGTGCCATCAGTGAGTCGACGGGACAGAACACTGAAGCTTTCTTT. It encodes CAISESTGQNTEAFF.

This clonotype was counted only a few times. This chain connects TRBV7-4 to TRBJ2-4; 10 nucleotides agree with TRBD2. Germline V lookup: CDR1 SGHVT, CDR2 SQSDAQ. Germline trimming cut 1 base from V and 4 bases from J; bases unmatched to any gene: 4. This CDR3 region has 16 residues. CDR3 DNA: TGTGCCAGCAGCTTAGGGTCGGGACTAGCGAAAAACATTCAGTACTTC. Protein: CASSLGSGLAKNIQYF. The full variable domain, its missing parts supplied by reference TRBV7-4 and TRBJ2-4, is GAGVSQSPRYKVAKRGRDVALRCDSISGHVTLYWYRQTLGQGSEVLTYSQSDAQRDKSGRPSGRFSAERPERSVSTLKIQRTEQGDSAVYLCASSLGSGLAKNIQYFGAGTRLSVL.

This sequence joins TRBV12-3 or TRBV12-4 and TRBJ2-7; TRBD1 is a possible D gene (6 bases). The germline V and J ends were trimmed by 6 bases and 3 bases, with 12 bases remaining between them. The CDR3 has 13 residues. The CDR3 sequence: CASRLRDNYEQYF. The CDR3 DNA sequence: TGTGCCAGCAGACTCCGGGACAACTACGAGCAGTACTTC.

This clonotype is large within its sample. As DNA, the CDR3 is TGTGCCAGCAGCTCAGGACTTTCGGGCGGGGGCCAAGAGACCCAGTACTTC. Translated, it gives CASSSGLSGGGQETQYF. The rearrangement links TRBV11-3 to TRBJ2-5, with 7 bases fitting TRBD2. CDR1 and CDR2 from the germline V gene are SGHNT and YENEEA. The CDR3 contains 17 residues. With V trimmed by 4 bases and J by 1 base, 12 bases remained unmatched.

The gene calls are TRBV4-1 and TRBJ1-2; a weak D match, TRBD1 (6 bases). The CDR3 covers 15 residues. V was shortened by 3 bases and J by 2 bases, with 13 bases between the two germline ends. Looked up from germline, CDR1 is MGHRA and CDR2 is YSYEKL. For the CDR3, the DNA is TGCGCCAGCAGCCAGGGGGGGGGCCAAAACTATGGCTACACCTTC. This encodes CASSQGGGQNYGYTF.

This clonotype was picked up a small number of times. The CDR3: CASSYSMGMRTGYGYTF. As DNA, the CDR3 is TGTGCCAGCAGTTACTCGATGGGTATGAGGACAGGCTATGGCTACACCTTC. V is TRBV6-5 and J is TRBJ1-2; 7 bases agree with TRBD1. Trimming removed 0 bases from V and 4 bases from J; junction bases left unmatched: 11. Germline values: CDR1 MNHEY, CDR2 SVGAGI. CDR3 length: 17 residues.

This clonotype was seen only a few times. The V gene is TRBV6-2 or TRBV6-3, the J gene TRBJ1-5; D may be TRBD1 (5 bases). Deletions cut 6 bases from V and 2 bases from J, with 14 bases between. Germline lookup yields CDR1 MNHEY and CDR2 SVGEGT. The CDR3 is 15 amino acids. In nucleotides, the CDR3 is TGTGCCAGCAGCATAGATCCGGGGGGCAATCAGCCCCAGCATTTT. Encoded protein: CASSIDPGGNQPQHF.

This clonotype qualifies as large. The chain recombines TRBV29-1 with TRBJ2-2, with D perhaps matching TRBD1 (6 bases). CDR1 is SQVTM, CDR2 ANQGSEA, per germline. V lost 6 bases and J lost 1, with 12 bases in between. The CDR3 has 14 residues. The CDR3 region is CSVGASLNTGELFF. For the CDR3, the DNA is TGCAGCGTGGGGGCGAGCTTGAACACCGGGGAGCTGTTTTTT.

This clonotype rates as large. The rearrangement links TRBV4-3 to TRBJ1-2; D might be TRBD1 (6 bases). Trimming took off 3 bases at V and 6 bases at J, with 17 bases between the two ends. From germline, CDR1 is LGHNA and CDR2 YSLEER. This CDR3 region has 15 residues. Here the CDR3 reads CASSQRGTPMNGYTF. The CDR3 DNA reads TGCGCCAGCAGCCAGAGAGGGACACCTATGAATGGCTACACCTTC.

This clonotype was picked up a small number of times. The chain links TRBV5-6 to TRBJ2-7; no clear D. This CDR3 is 14 amino acids long. The germline gives CDR1 SGHDT, CDR2 YYEEEE. The V end lost 0 bases, the J end lost 6 bases, and 13 bases lay between the germline ends. The CDR3 protein is CASSLGSHGVEQYF. The CDR3 DNA reads TGTGCCAGCAGCTTGGGAAGTCACGGTGTCGAGCAGTACTTC.

Note on this clonotype: A read error may produce the germline difference seen at one junction end. The chain carries TRBV7-7 and TRBJ2-1, with D uncertain. CDR1 SSHAT and CDR2 FNYEAQ come from the germline V gene (reference sequence). This CDR3 is built from 13 residues. The CDR3 sequence is CASSLNPGGEQSF. Here the CDR3 DNA reads TGTGCTAGCAGCTTAAATCCAGGTGGAGAGCAGTCCTTC.

This clonotype was picked up a small number of times. CDR3 coding DNA: TGTGCCAGCAGCTTTCCGGGACAGATAACTGAAGCTTTCTTT. Protein: CASSFPGQITEAFF. The genes are TRBV7-2 and TRBJ1-1; 7 bases match TRBD1. V trimming: 3 bases; J trimming: 5 bases; junction bases outside the gene matches: 6. The length of the CDR3 is 14 residues. Germline values: CDR1 SGHTA, CDR2 FQGNSA.